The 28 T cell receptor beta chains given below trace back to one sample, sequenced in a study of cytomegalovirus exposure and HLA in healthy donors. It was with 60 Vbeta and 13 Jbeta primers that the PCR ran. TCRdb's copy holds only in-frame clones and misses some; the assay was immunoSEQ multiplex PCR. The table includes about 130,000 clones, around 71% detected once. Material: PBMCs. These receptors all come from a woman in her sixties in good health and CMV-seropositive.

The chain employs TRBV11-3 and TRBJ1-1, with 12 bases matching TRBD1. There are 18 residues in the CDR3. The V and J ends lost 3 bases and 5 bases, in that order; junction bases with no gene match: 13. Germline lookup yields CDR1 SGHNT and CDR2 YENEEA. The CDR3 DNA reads TGTGCCAGCAGCTTCCCCGTTACTCCGGGACAGGGGGCAACTGAAGCTTTCTTT. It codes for CASSFPVTPGQGATEAFF. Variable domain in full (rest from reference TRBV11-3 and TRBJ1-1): EAGVVQSPRYKIIEKKQPVAFWCNPISGHNTLYWYLQNLGQGPELLIRYENEEAVDDSQLPKDRFSAERLKGVDSTLKIQPAELGDSAVYLCASSFPVTPGQGATEAFFGQGTRLTVV.

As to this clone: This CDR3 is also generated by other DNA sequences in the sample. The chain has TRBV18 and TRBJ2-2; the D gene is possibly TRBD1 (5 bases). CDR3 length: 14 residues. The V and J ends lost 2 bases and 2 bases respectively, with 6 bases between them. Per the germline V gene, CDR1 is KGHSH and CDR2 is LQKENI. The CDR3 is CASSPDRNTGELFF. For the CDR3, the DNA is TGTGCCAGCTCACCAGACAGAAACACCGGGGAGCTGTTTTTT.

CDR3 coding DNA: TGCAGCGTGGGACAGGGAAGAGAGACCCAGTACTTC. This translates into CSVGQGRETQYF. The chain uses TRBV29-1 and TRBJ2-5, with TRBD1 matching 9 bases. The J segment lost 4 bases and the V segment lost 6 bases, leaving 3 bases of the junction unmatched. Germline CDR1 is SQVTM and CDR2 is ANQGSEA. This CDR3 has 12 residues. Full variable domain (missing parts from reference TRBV29-1 and TRBJ2-5): SAVISQKPSRDICQRGTSLTIQCQVDSQVTMMFWYRQQPGQSLTLIATANQGSEATYESGFVIDKFPISRPNLTFSTLTVSNMSPEDSSIYLCSVGQGRETQYFGPGTRLLVL.

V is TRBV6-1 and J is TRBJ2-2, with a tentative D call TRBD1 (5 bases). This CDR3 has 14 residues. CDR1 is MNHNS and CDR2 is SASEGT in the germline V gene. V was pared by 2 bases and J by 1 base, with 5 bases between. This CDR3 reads CASSERGNTGELFF. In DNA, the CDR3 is TGTGCCAGCAGTGAAAGGGGGAACACCGGGGAGCTGTTTTTT.

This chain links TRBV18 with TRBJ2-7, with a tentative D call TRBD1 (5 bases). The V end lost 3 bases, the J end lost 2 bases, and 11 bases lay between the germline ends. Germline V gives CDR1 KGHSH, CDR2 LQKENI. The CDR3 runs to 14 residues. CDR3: CASSPGHRTYEQYF. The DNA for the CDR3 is TGTGCCAGCTCACCGGGGCACAGAACCTACGAGCAGTACTTC.

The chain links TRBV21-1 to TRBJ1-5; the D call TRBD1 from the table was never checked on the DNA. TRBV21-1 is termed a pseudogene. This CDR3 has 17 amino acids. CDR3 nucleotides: TGTGCCAGCAGCAAAAGGGGGGACAGGCGTAGCAATCAGCCCCAGCATTTT. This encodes CASSKRGDRRSNQPQHF.

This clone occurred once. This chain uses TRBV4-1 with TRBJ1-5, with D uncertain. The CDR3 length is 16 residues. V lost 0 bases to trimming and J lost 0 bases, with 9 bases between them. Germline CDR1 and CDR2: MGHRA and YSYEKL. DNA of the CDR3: TGCGCCAGCAGCCAAGAAGCAACCTTTAGCAATCAGCCCCAGCATTTT. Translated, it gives CASSQEATFSNQPQHF.

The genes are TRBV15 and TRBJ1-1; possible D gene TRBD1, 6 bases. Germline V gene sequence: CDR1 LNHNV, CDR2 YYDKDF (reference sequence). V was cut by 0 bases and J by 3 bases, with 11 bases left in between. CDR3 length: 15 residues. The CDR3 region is CATSRDPGAYTEAFF. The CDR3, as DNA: TGTGCCACCAGCAGAGATCCAGGGGCGTACACTGAAGCTTTCTTT.

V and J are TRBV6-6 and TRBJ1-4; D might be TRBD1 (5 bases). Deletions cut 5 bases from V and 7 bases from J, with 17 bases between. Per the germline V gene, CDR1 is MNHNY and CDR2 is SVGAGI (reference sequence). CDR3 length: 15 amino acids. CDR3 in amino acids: CASSPFRGLPEKLFF. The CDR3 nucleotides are TGTGCCAGCAGTCCCTTTAGGGGTTTACCTGAAAAACTGTTTTTT.

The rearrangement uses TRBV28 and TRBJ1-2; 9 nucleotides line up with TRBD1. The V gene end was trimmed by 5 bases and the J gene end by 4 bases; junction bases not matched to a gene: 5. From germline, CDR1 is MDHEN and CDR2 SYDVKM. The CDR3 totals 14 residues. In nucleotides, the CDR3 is TGTGCCAGCAGTACTGGACAGGGGATCTATGGCTACACCTTC. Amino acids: CASSTGQGIYGYTF.

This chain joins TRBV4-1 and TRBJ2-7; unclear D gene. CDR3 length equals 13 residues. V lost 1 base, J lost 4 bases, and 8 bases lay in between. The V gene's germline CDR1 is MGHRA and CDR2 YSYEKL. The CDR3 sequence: CASSQAPAYEQYF. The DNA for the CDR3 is TGCGCCAGCAGCCAAGCCCCAGCGTACGAGCAGTACTTC.

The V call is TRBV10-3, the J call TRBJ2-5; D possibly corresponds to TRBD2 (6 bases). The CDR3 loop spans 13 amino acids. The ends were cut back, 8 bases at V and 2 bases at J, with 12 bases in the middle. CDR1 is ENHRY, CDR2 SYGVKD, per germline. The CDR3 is CAIGGGGQETQYF. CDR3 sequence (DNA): TGTGCCATCGGGGGTGGGGGGCAAGAGACCCAGTACTTC.

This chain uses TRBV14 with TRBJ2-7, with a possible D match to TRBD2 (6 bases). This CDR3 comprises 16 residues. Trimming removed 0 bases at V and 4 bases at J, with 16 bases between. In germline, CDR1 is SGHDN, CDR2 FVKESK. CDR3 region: CASSQDLADYPYEQYF. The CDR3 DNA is TGTGCCAGCAGCCAAGATTTGGCGGACTACCCTTACGAGCAGTACTTC.

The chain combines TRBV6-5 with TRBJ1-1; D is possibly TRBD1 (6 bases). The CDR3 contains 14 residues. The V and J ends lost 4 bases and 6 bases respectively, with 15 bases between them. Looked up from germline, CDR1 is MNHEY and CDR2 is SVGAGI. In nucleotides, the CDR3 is TGTGCCAGCAGTTTCACAGGGATAAAAGCTGAAGCTTTCTTT. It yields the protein CASSFTGIKAEAFF.

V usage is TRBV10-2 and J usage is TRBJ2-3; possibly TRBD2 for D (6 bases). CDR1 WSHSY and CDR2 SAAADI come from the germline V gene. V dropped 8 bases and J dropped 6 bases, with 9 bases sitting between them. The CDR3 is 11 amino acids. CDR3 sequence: CASQAGDTQYF. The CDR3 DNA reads TGCGCCAGCCAGGCGGGGGATACGCAGTATTTT.

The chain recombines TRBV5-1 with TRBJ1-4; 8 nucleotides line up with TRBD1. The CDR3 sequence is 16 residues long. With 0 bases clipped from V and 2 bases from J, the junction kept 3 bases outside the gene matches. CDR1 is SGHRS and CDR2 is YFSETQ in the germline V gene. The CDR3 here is CASSLGTGLTNEKLFF. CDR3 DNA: TGCGCCAGCAGCTTGGGGACAGGGCTTACTAATGAAAAACTGTTTTTT. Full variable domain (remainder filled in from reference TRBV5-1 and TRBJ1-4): KAGVTQTPRYLIKTRGQQVTLSCSPISGHRSVSWYQQTPGQGLQFLFEYFSETQRNKGNFPGRFSGRQFSNSRSEMNVSTLELGDSALYLCASSLGTGLTNEKLFFGSGTQLSVL.

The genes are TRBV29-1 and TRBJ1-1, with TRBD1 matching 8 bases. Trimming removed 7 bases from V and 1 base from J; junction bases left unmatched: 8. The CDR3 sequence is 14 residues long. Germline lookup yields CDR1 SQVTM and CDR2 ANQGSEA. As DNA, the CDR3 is TGCAGCGGAGGGACAGGTTCACGGAACACTGAAGCTTTCTTT. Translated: CSGGTGSRNTEAFF.

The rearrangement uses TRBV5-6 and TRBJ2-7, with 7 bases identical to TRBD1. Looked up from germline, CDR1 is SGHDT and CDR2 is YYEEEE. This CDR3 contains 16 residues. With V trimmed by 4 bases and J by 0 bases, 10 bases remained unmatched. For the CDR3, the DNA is TGTGCCAGCAGCCCCCGTGGGACAGCGTACTCCTACGAGCAGTACTTC. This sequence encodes CASSPRGTAYSYEQYF.

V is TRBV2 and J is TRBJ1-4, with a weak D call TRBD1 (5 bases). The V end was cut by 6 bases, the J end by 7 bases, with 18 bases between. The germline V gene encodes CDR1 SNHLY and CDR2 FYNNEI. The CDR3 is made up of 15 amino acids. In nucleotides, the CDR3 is TGTGCCAGCAGGCTAAACTCGTTAAGGGGTGAAAAACTGTTTTTT. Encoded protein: CASRLNSLRGEKLFF. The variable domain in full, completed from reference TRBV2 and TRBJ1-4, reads EPEVTQTPSHQVTQMGQEVILRCVPISNHLYFYWYRQILGQKVEFLVSFYNNEISEKSEIFDDQFSVERPDGSNFTLKIRSTKLEDSAMYFCASRLNSLRGEKLFFGSGTQLSVL.

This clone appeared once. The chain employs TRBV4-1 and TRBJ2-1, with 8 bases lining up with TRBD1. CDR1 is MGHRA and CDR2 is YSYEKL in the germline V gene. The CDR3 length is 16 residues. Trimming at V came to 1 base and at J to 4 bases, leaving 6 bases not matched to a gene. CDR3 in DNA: TGCGCCAGCAGCCAAGCCCACAGGGGGGTGTACAATGAGCAGTTCTTC. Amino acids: CASSQAHRGVYNEQFF.

DNA of the CDR3: TGTGCCAGCAGTTACGACAGATCCTACGAGCAGTACTTC. It codes for CASSYDRSYEQYF. The chain links TRBV6-5 to TRBJ2-7; possible D gene TRBD1, 5 bases. The CDR3 consists of 13 residues. Germline V lookup: CDR1 MNHEY, CDR2 SVGAGI. Trimming removed 2 bases from V and 1 base from J, with 6 bases in between.

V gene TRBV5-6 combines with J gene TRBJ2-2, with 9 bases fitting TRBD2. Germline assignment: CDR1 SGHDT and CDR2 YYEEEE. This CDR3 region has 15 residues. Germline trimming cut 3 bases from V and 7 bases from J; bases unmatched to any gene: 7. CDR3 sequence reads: CASSSASGEVGELFF. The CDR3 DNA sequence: TGTGCCAGCAGCTCGGCTAGCGGGGAGGTCGGGGAGCTGTTTTTT.

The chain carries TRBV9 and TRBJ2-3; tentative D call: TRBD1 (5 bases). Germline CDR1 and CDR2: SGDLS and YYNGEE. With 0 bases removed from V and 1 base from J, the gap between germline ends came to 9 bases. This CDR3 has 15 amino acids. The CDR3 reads CASSVAGRGTDTQYF. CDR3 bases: TGTGCCAGCAGCGTAGCGGGCAGGGGCACAGATACGCAGTATTTT.

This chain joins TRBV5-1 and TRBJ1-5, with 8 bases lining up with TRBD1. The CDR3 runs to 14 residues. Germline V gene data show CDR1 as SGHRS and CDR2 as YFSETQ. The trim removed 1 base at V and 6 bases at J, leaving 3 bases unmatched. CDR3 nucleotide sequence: TGCGCCAGCAGCTTGACAGGGGGAGGTCAGCCCCAGCATTTT. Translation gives CASSLTGGGQPQHF.

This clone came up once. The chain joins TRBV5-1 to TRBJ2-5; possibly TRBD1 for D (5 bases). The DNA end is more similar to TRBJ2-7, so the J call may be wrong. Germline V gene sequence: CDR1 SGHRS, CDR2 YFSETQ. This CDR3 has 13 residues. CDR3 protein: CASYRGHGYEQYF. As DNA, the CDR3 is TGCGCCAGCTACCGAGGACACGGCTACGAGCAGTACTTC.

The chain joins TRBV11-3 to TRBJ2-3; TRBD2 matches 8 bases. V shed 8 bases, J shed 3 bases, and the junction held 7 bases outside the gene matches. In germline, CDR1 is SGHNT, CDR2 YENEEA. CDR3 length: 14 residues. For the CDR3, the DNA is TGTGCCAGCTCACCGGGGGGGCCTACAGATACGCAGTATTTT. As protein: CASSPGGPTDTQYF.

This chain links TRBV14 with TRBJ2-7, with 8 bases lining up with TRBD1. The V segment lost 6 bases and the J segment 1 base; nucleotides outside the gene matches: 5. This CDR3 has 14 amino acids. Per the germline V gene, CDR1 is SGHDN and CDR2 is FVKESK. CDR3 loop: CASREGTGSYEQYF. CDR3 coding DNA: TGTGCCAGCAGGGAGGGGACAGGTTCCTACGAGCAGTACTTC.

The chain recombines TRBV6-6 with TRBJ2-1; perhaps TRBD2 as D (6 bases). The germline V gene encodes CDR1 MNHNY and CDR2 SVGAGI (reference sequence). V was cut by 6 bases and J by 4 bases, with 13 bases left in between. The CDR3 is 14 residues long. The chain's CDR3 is CASSWREQYNEQFF. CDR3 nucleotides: TGTGCCAGCAGCTGGAGGGAACAGTACAATGAGCAGTTCTTC.